These 9 T cell receptor beta chains came from one sample sequenced in a study of blood T cell repertoires in COVID-19 (TCRdb year 2020). Preparation of the library involved the immunoSEQ multiplex PCR assay. The table was pulled from immuneACCESS by TCRdb, which kept in-frame rearrangements only. Such tables lose some clones; where checked, under half of the loss comes from unresolved V genes, and the rest has no known cause. The sample contains 55,000 to 75,000 clones, around 86% of them found a single time. Of the sample, about 7.4% is held by the ten largest clones. The sequenced material came from peripheral blood. The receptor source for this set is a human donor with active COVID-19. The donor label of this sample is uncertain.

This clone turned up a few times. V and J are TRBV19 and TRBJ1-5; TRBD1 matches 7 bases. Germline V lookup: CDR1 LNHDA, CDR2 SQIVND (reference sequence). The CDR3 is made up of 14 amino acids. Trimming at V came to 10 bases and at J to 2 bases, leaving 8 bases not matched to a gene. The chain's CDR3 is CATSGTVGNQPQHF. DNA of the CDR3: TGTGCCACCTCCGGGACAGTGGGCAATCAGCCCCAGCATTTT.

The rearrangement links TRBV5-1 to TRBJ2-3, with 11 nucleotides matching TRBD2. There are 16 residues in the CDR3. V was pared by 5 bases and J by 0 bases, with 5 bases of the junction left unmatched. CDR1 and CDR2 from the germline V gene are SGHRS and YFSETQ. The CDR3 nucleotides read TGCGCCAGCAGGTCCGGGACTAGCGGTAGCACAGATACGCAGTATTTT. Translating gives CASRSGTSGSTDTQYF.

The chain links TRBV19 to TRBJ1-2; D possibly corresponds to TRBD1 (5 bases). The CDR3 totals 12 residues. V lost 4 bases and J 5 bases, leaving 8 bases between the germline ends. Germline CDR1 reads LNHDA; CDR2 reads SQIVND (reference sequence). This chain's CDR3 is CASSRQGYGYTF. The CDR3 DNA is TGTGCCAGTAGTAGGCAGGGATATGGCTACACCTTC.

The chain combines TRBV3-1 (or the pseudogene TRBV3-2) with TRBJ2-1; 10 bases fit TRBD2. CDR3 length: 15 residues. CDR1 and CDR2 (germline): LGHDT, YNNKEL (reference sequence). V gave up 4 bases and J gave up 8 bases; unmatched junction bases: 8. The CDR3 DNA follows: TGTGCCAGCAGCCCTCCGGGACTAGCGATCGATGAGCAGTTCTTC. Protein product: CASSPPGLAIDEQFF.

This chain joins TRBV7-9 and TRBJ2-5, with a possible D match to TRBD1 (5 bases). Germline-derived CDR1 and CDR2 are SEHNR and FQNEAQ (reference sequence). CDR3 length: 17 residues. V lost 3 bases, J lost 5 bases, and 22 bases lay in between. The CDR3 here is CASSFLVGTGSGETQYF. Written as DNA, the CDR3 is TGTGCCAGCAGCTTTCTCGTCGGCACTGGGTCAGGGGAGACCCAGTACTTC.

This chain joins TRBV5-1 and TRBJ2-5; 14 bases agree with TRBD2. This CDR3 is built from 14 residues. The ends lost 6 bases at V and 11 bases at J; junction bases unmatched: 9. The V gene's germline CDR1 is SGHRS and CDR2 YFSETQ. CDR3 DNA sequence: TGCGCCAGCAACCCGACTAGCGGGGGGGCCTGGCAGTACTTC. Translating it yields CASNPTSGGAWQYF.

The chain recombines TRBV15 with TRBJ1-6, with 8 bases matching TRBD1. CDR1 and CDR2 from the germline V gene are LNHNV and YYDKDF (reference sequence). V was clipped by 3 bases and J by 4 bases; unmatched bases: 11. This CDR3 contains 18 residues. This CDR3 is CATSRALGTGTYNSPLHF. The CDR3 DNA sequence: TGTGCCACCAGCAGGGCCCTTGGGACAGGCACTTATAATTCACCCCTCCACTTT. Complete variable domain (other parts from reference TRBV15 and TRBJ1-6): DAMVIQNPRYQVTQFGKPVTLSCSQTLNHNVMYWYQQKSSQAPKLLFHYYDKDFNNEADTPDNFQSRRPNTSFCFLDIRSPGLGDTAMYLCATSRALGTGTYNSPLHFGNGTRLTVT.

This clone was recorded once. The chain has TRBV18 and TRBJ1-4; D unresolved. CDR1 is KGHSH, CDR2 LQKENI, per germline. The CDR3 consists of 14 residues. Trimming left V 3 bases short and J 3 bases short, with 8 bases between. The CDR3 protein is CASSPIPANEKLFF. The DNA of the CDR3 is TGTGCCAGCTCACCGATCCCGGCTAATGAAAAACTGTTTTTT.

This clone was found once. J is TRBJ2-7 and V is TRBV5-1; the D gene is possibly TRBD1 (5 bases). V was clipped by 0 bases and J by 3 bases, with 10 bases between them. The CDR3 sequence is 14 residues long. The germline V gene encodes CDR1 SGHRS and CDR2 YFSETQ. Here the CDR3 DNA reads TGCGCCAGCAGCTTGGTACCAGGGATCTACGAGCAGTACTTC. Amino acid sequence: CASSLVPGIYEQYF.